This TCR beta chain emerged from a study of blood T cell repertoires in COVID-19. From germline, CDR1 is SGHKS and CDR2 YYEKEE (reference sequence). The CDR3 is 15 amino acids. Trimming cost V 7 bases and J 3 bases, with 19 bases left between them. Profiling relied on immunoSEQ multiplex PCR, and the TCRdb table lists in-frame clones only, not all of them. In the table there are about 160,000 clones, 85% of which are singletons. The chain carries TRBV5-5 and TRBJ1-2; D is possibly TRBD1 (5 bases). Sequencing was carried out using peripheral blood. The receptor was isolated from a human donor with acute or convalescent COVID-19. The donor label of this sample is uncertain. The CDR3 coding sequence is TGTGCCAGCCGCCTACGGGACTTAGGGTACTATGGCTACACCTTC. Its protein is CASRLRDLGYYGYTF.